This is a list of T cell receptor beta chains from one sample in a study of OX40 agonist ivuxolimab in advanced cancers. Clones were read by immunoSEQ multiplex PCR, and TCRdb kept only the in-frame ones, dropping some. The repertoire holds about 71,000 clones, with around 94% as singletons. Sequencing used CD4+ or CD8+ T cells sorted from blood, obtained in a trial of the OX40 agonist ivuxolimab. The receptors derive from an adult with an advanced solid tumor such as melanoma, head and neck, liver or kidney cancer. Each CDR3 is given with its conserved first and last residue. The D gene is left open where the match is weak. The size field is filled for only some rows; it gives once, few, many or a size class.

NA,TRBV4-3,TRBJ2-2,NA,CASSQDKRLTENTGELFF,TGCGCCAGCAGCCAAGATAAGCGGCTAACCGAGAACACCGGGGAGCTGTTTTTT
NA,TRBV15,TRBJ1-5,TRBD1,CATSPVGTAYQPQHF,TGTGCCACCAGCCCAGTAGGGACAGCCTATCAGCCCCAGCATTTT
NA,TRBV4-3,TRBJ2-3,TRBD2,CASSTREGRETDTQYF,TGCGCCAGCAGCACCCGGGAGGGGAGGGAAACAGATACGCAGTATTTT
NA,TRBV6-5,TRBJ1-2,NA,CATQRRWDYGYTF,TGTGCCACCCAGAGAAGATGGGACTATGGCTACACCTTC
NA,TRBV2,TRBJ2-7,TRBD1,CASSTSRDRDYEQYF,TGTGCCAGCAGTACGTCCCGGGACAGGGACTACGAGCAGTACTTC
NA,TRBV19,TRBJ1-1,NA,CASSIARREAFF,TGTGCCAGTAGTATAGCGAGGAGGGAAGCTTTCTTT
NA,TRBV4-1,TRBJ1-2,NA,CASSQGLHGYTF,TGCGCCAGCAGCCAAGGTCTACATGGCTACACCTTC
NA,TRBV5-1,TRBJ2-7,TRBD1,CASSPGQGHSEQYF,TGCGCCAGCAGCCCGGGACAGGGTCACTCCGAGCAGTACTTC
NA,TRBV27,TRBJ1-2,TRBD1,CASSLGRGGGYTF,TGTGCCAGCAGTTTGGGCAGGGGGGGTGGCTACACCTTC
NA,TRBV7-3,TRBJ1-2,NA,CASSLTYGGNRSFYGYTF,TGTGCCAGCAGCTTAACTTACGGGGGGAACAGAAGCTTTTATGGCTACACCTTC
once,TRBV9,TRBJ2-2,NA,CASSVEGAGITGELFF,TGTGCCAGCAGCGTCGAAGGGGCAGGGATCACCGGGGAGCTGTTTTTT
NA,TRBV7-9,TRBJ1-1,NA,CASSEAGGNTEAFF,TGTGCCAGCAGCGAGGCCGGGGGAAACACTGAAGCTTTCTTT
NA,TRBV4-2,TRBJ2-5,NA,CASSQESTQEQYF,TGTGCCAGCAGCCAAGAGTCCACTCAGGAGCAGTACTTC
NA,TRBV6-6,TRBJ2-2,TRBD1,CASSRDRDIGGELFF,TGTGCCAGCAGCCGGGACAGGGATATCGGCGGGGAGCTGTTTTTT
NA,TRBV29-1,TRBJ2-7,TRBD2,CSVDLAGGYEQYF,TGCAGCGTTGACTTAGCGGGAGGTTACGAGCAGTACTTC
NA,TRBV27,TRBJ2-7,NA,CASSLRVTYEQYF,TGTGCCAGCAGTTTACGGGTCACCTACGAGCAGTACTTC
NA,TRBV15,TRBJ2-2,TRBD1,CATRDRATGELFF,TGTGCCACCAGGGACAGGGCCACCGGGGAGCTGTTTTTT
NA,TRBV18,TRBJ1-2,NA,CASSPEGLGYTF,TGTGCCAGCTCACCGGAGGGTTTGGGCTACACCTTC
NA,TRBV7-6,TRBJ2-6,NA,CASSLASTDVLTF,TGTGCCAGCAGCTTAGCTTCTACGGACGTCCTGACTTTC
NA,TRBV19,TRBJ1-1,TRBD1,CASSIRPGGMNTEAFF,TGTGCCAGTAGTATTCGGCCAGGGGGCATGAACACTGAAGCTTTCTTT
NA,TRBV27,TRBJ2-3,NA,CASSLSARSSTDTQYF,TGTGCCAGCAGTTTATCTGCCAGGAGTAGCACAGATACGCAGTATTTT
NA,TRBV4-1,TRBJ2-5,TRBD2,CASSQGAGGLETQYF,TGCGCCAGCAGCCAAGGGGCGGGGGGGCTAGAGACCCAGTACTTC
NA,TRBV27,TRBJ2-7,NA,CASSLGQTYEQYF,TGTGCCAGCAGTTTGGGACAAACCTACGAGCAGTACTTC
NA,TRBV7-9,TRBJ1-1,NA,CASSLTGNTEAFF,TGTGCCAGCAGCTTAACAGGCAACACTGAAGCTTTCTTT
NA,TRBV28,TRBJ2-7,NA,CASSHRVVGVEQYF,TGTGCCAGCAGCCACAGGGTTGTCGGTGTCGAGCAGTACTTC
NA,TRBV7-9,TRBJ2-5,NA,CASSSNEEVETQYF,TGTGCCAGCAGCTCCAATGAGGAGGTAGAGACCCAGTACTTC
NA,TRBV6-6,TRBJ2-1,NA,CASSYWRQFANEQFF,TGTGCCAGCAGTTACTGGAGACAGTTCGCAAATGAGCAGTTCTTC
once,TRBV28,TRBJ1-2,NA,CASSFFYGYTF,TGTGCCAGCAGTTTTTTCTATGGCTACACCTTC
once,TRBV7-9,TRBJ1-6,NA,CASSGPGAGNSPLHF,TGTGCCAGCAGCGGGCCAGGGGCGGGTAATTCACCCCTCCACTTT
NA,TRBV7-9,TRBJ1-4,NA,CASSNNEKLFF,TGTGCCAGCAGTAATAATGAAAAACTGTTTTTT
few,TRBV15,TRBJ2-1,TRBD1,CAILSGTDNEQFF,TGTGCCATCTTGTCCGGGACAGACAATGAGCAGTTCTTC
once,TRBV27,TRBJ2-3,NA,CASSPQDSADTQYF,TGTGCCAGCAGTCCCCAGGACAGCGCAGATACGCAGTATTTT
once,TRBV29-1,TRBJ2-1,TRBD2,CSVGETSGSINEQFF,TGCAGCGTTGGGGAGACTAGCGGGAGTATAAATGAGCAGTTCTTC
NA,TRBV29-1,TRBJ1-2,NA,CSVAGVPGDYGYTF,TGCAGCGTGGCTGGTGTGCCTGGGGACTATGGCTACACCTTC
NA,TRBV5-1,TRBJ1-3,NA,CASRTDRSYGNTIYF,TGCGCCAGCAGAACGGACAGATCCTACGGAAACACCATATATTTT
NA,TRBV12-5,TRBJ1-1,NA,CASGLVAHGDTEAFF,TGTGCTAGTGGTTTGGTGGCTCATGGGGACACTGAAGCTTTCTTT
NA,TRBV9,TRBJ2-1,NA,CASSVAPGHLSMGNEQFF,TGTGCCAGCAGCGTAGCTCCGGGACACCTATCTATGGGAAATGAGCAGTTCTTC
NA,TRBV6-5,TRBJ1-5,NA,CASSFQGNQPQHF,TGTGCCAGCAGTTTTCAGGGTAATCAGCCCCAGCATTTT
NA,TRBV5-1,TRBJ1-1,TRBD1,CASSWDRPMNTEAFF,TGCGCCAGCAGCTGGGACAGACCGATGAACACTGAAGCTTTCTTT
NA,TRBV4-1,TRBJ2-7,TRBD2,CASSQGGGTNYEQYF,TGCGCCAGCAGCCAAGGCGGGGGGACAAACTACGAGCAGTACTTC
NA,TRBV9,TRBJ2-3,NA,CASSAEIPDTQYF,TGTGCCAGCAGCGCCGAGATCCCAGATACGCAGTATTTT
once,TRBV7-9,TRBJ1-2,TRBD1,CASSLALGQGEGYTF,TGTGCCAGCAGCTTAGCCTTGGGACAGGGAGAAGGCTACACCTTC
NA,TRBV9,TRBJ2-5,NA,CASSVGILADTQETQYF,TGTGCCAGCAGCGTAGGGATATTGGCGGATACACAAGAGACCCAGTACTTC
NA,TRBV6-4,TRBJ2-1,TRBD2,CASSDSSGGANEQFF,TGTGCCAGCAGTGACTCTAGCGGGGGGGCCAATGAGCAGTTCTTC
NA,TRBV2,TRBJ1-1,TRBD1,CASSPYLTGGTEAFF,TGTGCCAGCAGTCCTTACTTGACAGGGGGCACTGAAGCTTTCTTT
NA,TRBV28,TRBJ1-3,NA,CASSPIGPVSGNTIYF,TGTGCCAGCAGTCCGATCGGACCCGTCTCTGGAAACACCATATATTTT
NA,TRBV6-5,TRBJ2-7,TRBD2,CASSSLAGVLYEQYF,TGTGCCAGCAGTTCTCTAGCGGGAGTACTCTACGAGCAGTACTTC
NA,TRBV5-1,TRBJ2-7,TRBD2,CASSLDFSGRANYEQYF,TGCGCCAGCAGCTTGGACTTCAGCGGGAGGGCTAACTACGAGCAGTACTTC